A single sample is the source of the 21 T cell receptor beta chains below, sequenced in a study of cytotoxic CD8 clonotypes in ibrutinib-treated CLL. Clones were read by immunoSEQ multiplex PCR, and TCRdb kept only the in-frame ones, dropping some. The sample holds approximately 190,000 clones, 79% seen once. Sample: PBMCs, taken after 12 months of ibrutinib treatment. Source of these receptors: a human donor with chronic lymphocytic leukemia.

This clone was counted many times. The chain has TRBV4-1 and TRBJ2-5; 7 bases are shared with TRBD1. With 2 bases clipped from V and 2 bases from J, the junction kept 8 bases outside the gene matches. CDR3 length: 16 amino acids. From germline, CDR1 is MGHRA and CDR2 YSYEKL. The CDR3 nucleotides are TGCGCCAGCAGCCAACCCCTGACAGGGAAGCAAGAGACCCAGTACTTC. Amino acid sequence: CASSQPLTGKQETQYF.

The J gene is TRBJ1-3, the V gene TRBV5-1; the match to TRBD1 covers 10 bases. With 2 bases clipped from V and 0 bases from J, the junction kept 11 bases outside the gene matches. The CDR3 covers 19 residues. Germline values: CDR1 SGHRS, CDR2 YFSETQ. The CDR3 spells CASSFLGTGASHSGNTIYF. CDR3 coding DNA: TGCGCCAGCAGCTTCTTAGGGACAGGGGCCTCCCACTCTGGAAACACCATATATTTT.

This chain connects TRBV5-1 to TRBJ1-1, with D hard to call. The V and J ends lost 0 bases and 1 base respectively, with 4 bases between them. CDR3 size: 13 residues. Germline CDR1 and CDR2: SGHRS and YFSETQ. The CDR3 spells CASSLAWNTEAFF. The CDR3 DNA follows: TGCGCCAGCAGCTTGGCTTGGAACACTGAAGCTTTCTTT.

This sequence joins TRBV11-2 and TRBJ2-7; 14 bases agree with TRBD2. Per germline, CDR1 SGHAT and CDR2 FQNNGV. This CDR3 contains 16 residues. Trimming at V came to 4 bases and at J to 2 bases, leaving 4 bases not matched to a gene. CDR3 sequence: CASSSGTSGSPYEQYF. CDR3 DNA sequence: TGTGCCAGCAGCTCCGGGACTAGCGGGAGCCCCTACGAGCAGTACTTC.

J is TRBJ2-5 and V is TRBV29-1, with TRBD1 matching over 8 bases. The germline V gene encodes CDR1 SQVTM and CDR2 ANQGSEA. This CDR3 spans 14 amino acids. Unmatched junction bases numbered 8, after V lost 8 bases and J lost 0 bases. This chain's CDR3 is CSNTGTGNQETQYF. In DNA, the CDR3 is TGCAGCAACACCGGGACAGGCAACCAAGAGACCCAGTACTTC.

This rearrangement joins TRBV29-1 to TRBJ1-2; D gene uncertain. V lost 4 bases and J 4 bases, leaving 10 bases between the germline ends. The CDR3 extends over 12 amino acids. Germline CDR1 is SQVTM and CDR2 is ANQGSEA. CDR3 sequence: CSVVLFGYGYTF. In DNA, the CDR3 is TGCAGCGTTGTATTGTTCGGCTATGGCTACACCTTC.

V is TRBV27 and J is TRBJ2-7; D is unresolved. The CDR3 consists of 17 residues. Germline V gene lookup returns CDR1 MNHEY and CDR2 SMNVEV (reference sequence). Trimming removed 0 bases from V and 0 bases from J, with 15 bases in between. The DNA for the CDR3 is TGTGCCAGCAGTTTATCTCCGGGTCTCCGAGGCTCCTACGAGCAGTACTTC. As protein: CASSLSPGLRGSYEQYF.

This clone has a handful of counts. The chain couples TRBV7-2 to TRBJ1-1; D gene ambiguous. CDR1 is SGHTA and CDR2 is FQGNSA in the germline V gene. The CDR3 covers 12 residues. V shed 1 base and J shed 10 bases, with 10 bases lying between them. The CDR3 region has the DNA TGTGCCAGCAGCTTAGAACGGGTCCGAGCTTTCTTT. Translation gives CASSLERVRAFF.

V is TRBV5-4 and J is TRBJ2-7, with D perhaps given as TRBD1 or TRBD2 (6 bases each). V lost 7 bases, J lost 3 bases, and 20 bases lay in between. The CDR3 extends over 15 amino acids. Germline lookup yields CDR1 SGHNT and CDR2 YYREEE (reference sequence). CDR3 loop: CASGLGGQNIYEQYF. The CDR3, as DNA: TGTGCCAGCGGGTTGGGAGGACAGAATATCTACGAGCAGTACTTC.

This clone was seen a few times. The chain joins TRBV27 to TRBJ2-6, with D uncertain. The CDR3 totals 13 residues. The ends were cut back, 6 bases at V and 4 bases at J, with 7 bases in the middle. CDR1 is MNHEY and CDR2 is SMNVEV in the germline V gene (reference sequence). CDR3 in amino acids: CASRGYGANVLTF. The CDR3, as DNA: TGTGCCAGCAGGGGGTACGGGGCCAACGTCCTGACTTTC.

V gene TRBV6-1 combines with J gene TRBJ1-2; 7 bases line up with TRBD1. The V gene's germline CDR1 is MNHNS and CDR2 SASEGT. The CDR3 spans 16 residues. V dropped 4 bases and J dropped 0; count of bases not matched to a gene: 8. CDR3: CASSGEFDRANYGYTF. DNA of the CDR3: TGTGCCAGCAGTGGAGAATTTGACAGGGCTAACTATGGCTACACCTTC.

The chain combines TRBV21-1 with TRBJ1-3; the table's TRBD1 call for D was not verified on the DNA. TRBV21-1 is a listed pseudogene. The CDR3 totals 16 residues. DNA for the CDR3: TGTGCCAGCAGCAAAGATTCAGGGAACTCTGGAAACACCATATATTTT. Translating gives CASSKDSGNSGNTIYF.

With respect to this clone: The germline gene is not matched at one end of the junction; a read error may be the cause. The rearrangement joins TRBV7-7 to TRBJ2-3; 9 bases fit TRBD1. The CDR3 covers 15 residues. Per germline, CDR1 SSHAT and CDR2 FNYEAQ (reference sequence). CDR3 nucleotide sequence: TGTGCTAGCAGCTTGGGGACAGGGTCCGCAGATACGCAGTATTTT. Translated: CASSLGTGSADTQYF.

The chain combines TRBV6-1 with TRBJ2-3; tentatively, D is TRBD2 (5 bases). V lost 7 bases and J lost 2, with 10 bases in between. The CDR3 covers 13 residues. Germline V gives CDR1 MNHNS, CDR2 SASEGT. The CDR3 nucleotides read TGTGCCAGCATAGGAGGCAACACAGATACGCAGTATTTT. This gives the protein CASIGGNTDTQYF.

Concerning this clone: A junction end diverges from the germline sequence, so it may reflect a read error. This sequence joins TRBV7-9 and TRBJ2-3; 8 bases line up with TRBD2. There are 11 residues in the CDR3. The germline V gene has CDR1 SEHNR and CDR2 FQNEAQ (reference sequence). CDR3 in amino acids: CASSFGGLVGF. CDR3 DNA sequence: TGTGCCAGCAGCTTTGGGGGACTAGTAGGTTTT.

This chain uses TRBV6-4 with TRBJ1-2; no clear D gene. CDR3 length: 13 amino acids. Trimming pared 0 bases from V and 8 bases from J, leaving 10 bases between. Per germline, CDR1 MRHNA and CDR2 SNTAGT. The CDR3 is CASSDSGHGGYTF. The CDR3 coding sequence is TGTGCCAGCAGTGACTCCGGGCACGGCGGCTACACCTTC.

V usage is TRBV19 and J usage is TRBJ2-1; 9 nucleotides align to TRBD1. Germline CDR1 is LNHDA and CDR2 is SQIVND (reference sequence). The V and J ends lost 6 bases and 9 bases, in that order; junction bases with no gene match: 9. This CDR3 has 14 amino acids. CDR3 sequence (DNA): TGTGCCAGTAGCCCGGGACAGGGCTTAGGTGAGCAGTTCTTC. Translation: CASSPGQGLGEQFF.

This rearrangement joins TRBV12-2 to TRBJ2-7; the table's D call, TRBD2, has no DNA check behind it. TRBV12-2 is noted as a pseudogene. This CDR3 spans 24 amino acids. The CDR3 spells CANLGQVKGKSGLAGERHSYEQYF. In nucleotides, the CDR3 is TGTGCAAACCTAGGACAGGTCAAGGGAAAGAGTGGACTAGCGGGAGAACGACACTCCTACGAGCAGTACTTC.

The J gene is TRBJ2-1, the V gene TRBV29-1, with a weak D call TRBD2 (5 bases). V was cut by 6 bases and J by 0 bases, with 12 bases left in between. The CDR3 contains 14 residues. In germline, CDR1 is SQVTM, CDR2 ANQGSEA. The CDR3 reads CSVGWRHSYNEQFF. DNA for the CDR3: TGCAGCGTCGGATGGAGGCACTCCTACAATGAGCAGTTCTTC.

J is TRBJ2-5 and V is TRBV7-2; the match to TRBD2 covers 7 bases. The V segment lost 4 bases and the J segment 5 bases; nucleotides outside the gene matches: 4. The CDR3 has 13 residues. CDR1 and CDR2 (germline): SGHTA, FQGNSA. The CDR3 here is CASSSAGDETQYF. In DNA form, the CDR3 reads TGTGCCAGCAGCTCCGCGGGAGATGAGACCCAGTACTTC.

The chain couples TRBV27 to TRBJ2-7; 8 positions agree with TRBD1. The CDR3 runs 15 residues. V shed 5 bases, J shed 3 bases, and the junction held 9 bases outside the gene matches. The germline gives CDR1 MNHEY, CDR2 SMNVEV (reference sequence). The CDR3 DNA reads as TGTGCCAGCAGTCTGGCCTCCGGACAGGGCTACGAGCAGTACTTC. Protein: CASSLASGQGYEQYF.